This T cell receptor beta chain comes out of a study of blood T cells in healthy people across ages. General observations from the study: Among T cells, TCR beta diversity per million cells dropped roughly linearly as age rose. Strong correlation linked observed beta diversity and percent naive T cells.

The ends were cut back, 4 bases at V and 8 bases at J, with 17 bases in the middle. CDR1 is GTSNPN, CDR2 SVGIG, per germline (reference sequence). This CDR3 contains 14 residues. Primers used in a second PCR of roughly 6 to 12 cycles were a sample-barcoded 5' primer and a J-beta primer mix. TCRdb reprocessed the 5' RACE reads via MiXCR and lists one record per CDR3 protein. Here the sample spans about 640,000 distinct CDR3 sequences, roughly 41% being singletons. A note on this clonotype: What it binds is unknown.

Healthy Russian Caucasian donors spanned ages roughly 6 to 100 years. Total RNA, at least 5.5 micrograms per sample, came from PBMCs. Sequencing was carried out using blood. The TCR was taken from a man older than 75 in good health. The genes are TRBV30 and TRBJ1-4; tentative D call: TRBD1 (5 bases). As DNA, the CDR3 is TGTGCCTGGACCCGTGGGGGTAATTTCGAAAAACTGTTTTTT. Its translation is CAWTRGGNFEKLFF.